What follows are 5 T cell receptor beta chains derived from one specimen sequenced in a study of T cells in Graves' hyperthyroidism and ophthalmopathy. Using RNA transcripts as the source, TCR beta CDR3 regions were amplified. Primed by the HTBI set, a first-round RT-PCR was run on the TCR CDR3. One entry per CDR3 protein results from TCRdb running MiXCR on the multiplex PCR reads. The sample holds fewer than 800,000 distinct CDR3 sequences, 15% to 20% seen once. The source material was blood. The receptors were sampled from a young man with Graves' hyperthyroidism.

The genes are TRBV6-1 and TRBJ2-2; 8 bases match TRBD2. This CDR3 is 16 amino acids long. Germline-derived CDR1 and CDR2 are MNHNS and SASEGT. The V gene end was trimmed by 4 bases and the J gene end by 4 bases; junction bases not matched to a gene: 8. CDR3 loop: CASSGLPAGVTGELFF. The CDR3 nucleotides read TGTGCCAGCAGTGGGTTACCAGCGGGGGTCACCGGGGAGCTGTTTTTT.

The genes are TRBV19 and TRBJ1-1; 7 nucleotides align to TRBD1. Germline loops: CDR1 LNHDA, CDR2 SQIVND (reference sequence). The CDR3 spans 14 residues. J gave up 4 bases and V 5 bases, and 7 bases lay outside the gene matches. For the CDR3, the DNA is TGTGCCAGTAGTGATAAGGGGGCTGGCACTGAAGCTTTCTTT. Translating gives CASSDKGAGTEAFF.

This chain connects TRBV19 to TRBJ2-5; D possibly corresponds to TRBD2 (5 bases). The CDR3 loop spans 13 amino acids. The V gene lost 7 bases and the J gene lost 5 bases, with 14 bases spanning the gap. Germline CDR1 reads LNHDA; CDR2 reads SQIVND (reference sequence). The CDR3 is CASTDTRGETQYF. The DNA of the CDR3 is TGTGCCAGTACAGACACTCGAGGGGAGACCCAGTACTTC.

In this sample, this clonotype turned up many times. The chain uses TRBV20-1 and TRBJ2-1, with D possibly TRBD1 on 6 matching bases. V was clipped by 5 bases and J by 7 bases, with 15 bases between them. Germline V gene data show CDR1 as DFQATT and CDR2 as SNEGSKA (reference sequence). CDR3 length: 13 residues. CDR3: CSAPGTQWNEQFF. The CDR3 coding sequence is TGCAGTGCTCCCGGGACACAGTGGAATGAGCAGTTCTTC.

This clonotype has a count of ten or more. Here the CDR3 reads CASSTDRALNTEAFF. CDR3 nucleotides: TGTGCCAGCAGCACTGACAGGGCCCTGAACACTGAAGCTTTCTTT. This chain connects TRBV12-3 or TRBV12-4 to TRBJ1-1, with 7 bases aligning to TRBD1. CDR3 length: 15 amino acids. The V and J ends lost 6 bases and 0 bases, in that order; junction bases with no gene match: 7.